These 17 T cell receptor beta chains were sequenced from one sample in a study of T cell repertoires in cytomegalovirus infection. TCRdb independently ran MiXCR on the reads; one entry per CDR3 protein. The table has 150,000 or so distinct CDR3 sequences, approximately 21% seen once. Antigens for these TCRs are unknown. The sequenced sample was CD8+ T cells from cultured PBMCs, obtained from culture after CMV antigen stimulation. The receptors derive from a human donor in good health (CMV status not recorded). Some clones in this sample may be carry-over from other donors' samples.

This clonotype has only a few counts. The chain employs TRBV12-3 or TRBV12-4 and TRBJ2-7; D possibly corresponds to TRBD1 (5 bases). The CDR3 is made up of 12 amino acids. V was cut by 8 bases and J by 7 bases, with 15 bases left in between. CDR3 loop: CASASPGNEQYF. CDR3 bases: TGTGCCAGCGCCTCGCCAGGGAATGAGCAGTACTTC.

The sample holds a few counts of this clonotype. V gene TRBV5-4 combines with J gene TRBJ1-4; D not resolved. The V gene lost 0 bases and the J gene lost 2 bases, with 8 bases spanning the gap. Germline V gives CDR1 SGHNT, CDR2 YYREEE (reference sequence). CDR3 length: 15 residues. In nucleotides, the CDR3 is TGTGCCAGCAGCTTGGATGGAAGTACTAATGAAAAACTGTTTTTT. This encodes CASSLDGSTNEKLFF.

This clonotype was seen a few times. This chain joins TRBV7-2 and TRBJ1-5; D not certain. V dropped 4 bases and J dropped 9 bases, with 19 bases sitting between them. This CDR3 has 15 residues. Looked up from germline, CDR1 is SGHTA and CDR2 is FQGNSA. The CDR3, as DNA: TGTGCCAGCAGCTCTGACCTAGACCCCGGAGGGCCCCAGCATTTT. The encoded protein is CASSSDLDPGGPQHF. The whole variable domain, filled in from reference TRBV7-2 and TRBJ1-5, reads GAGVSQSPSNKVTEKGKDVELRCDPISGHTALYWYRQSLGQGLEFLIYFQGNSAPDKSGLPSDRFSAERTGGSVSTLTIQRTQQEDSAVYLCASSSDLDPGGPQHFGDGTRLSIL.

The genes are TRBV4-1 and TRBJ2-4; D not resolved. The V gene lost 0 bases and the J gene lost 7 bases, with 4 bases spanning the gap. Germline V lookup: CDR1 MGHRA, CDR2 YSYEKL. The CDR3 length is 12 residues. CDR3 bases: TGCGCCAGCAGCCAAGACGGGAACATTCAGTACTTC. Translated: CASSQDGNIQYF.

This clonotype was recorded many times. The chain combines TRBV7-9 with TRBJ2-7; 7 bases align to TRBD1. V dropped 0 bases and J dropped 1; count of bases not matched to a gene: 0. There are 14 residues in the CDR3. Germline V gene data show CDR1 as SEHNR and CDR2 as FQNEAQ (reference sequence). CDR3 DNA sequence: TGTGCCAGCAGCTTAGCGGACAGGTCCTACGAGCAGTACTTC. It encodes CASSLADRSYEQYF.

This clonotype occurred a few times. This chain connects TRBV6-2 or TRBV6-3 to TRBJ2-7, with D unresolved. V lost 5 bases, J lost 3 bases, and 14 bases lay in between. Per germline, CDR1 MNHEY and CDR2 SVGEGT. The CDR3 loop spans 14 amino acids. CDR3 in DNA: TGTGCCAGCAGTAGACTCTATCCTTTCTACGAGCAGTACTTC. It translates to CASSRLYPFYEQYF.

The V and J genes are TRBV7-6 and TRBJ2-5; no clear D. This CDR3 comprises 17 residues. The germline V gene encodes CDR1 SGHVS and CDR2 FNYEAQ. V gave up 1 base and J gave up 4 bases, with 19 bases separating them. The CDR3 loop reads CASSLESRQAVRETQYF. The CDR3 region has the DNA TGTGCCAGCAGCTTAGAAAGTCGGCAAGCAGTTCGAGAGACCCAGTACTTC. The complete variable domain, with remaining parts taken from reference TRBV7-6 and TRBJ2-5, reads GAGVSQSPRYKVTKRGQDVALRCDPISGHVSLYWYRQALGQGPEFLTYFNYEAQQDKSGLPNDRFSAERPEGSISTLTIQRTEQRDSAMYRCASSLESRQAVRETQYFGPGTRLLVL.

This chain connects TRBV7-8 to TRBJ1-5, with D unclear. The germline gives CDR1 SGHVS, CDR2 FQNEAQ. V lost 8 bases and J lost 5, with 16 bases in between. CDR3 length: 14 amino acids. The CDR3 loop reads CASLKGGFDQPQHF. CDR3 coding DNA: TGTGCCAGCCTAAAGGGAGGGTTCGATCAGCCCCAGCATTTT.

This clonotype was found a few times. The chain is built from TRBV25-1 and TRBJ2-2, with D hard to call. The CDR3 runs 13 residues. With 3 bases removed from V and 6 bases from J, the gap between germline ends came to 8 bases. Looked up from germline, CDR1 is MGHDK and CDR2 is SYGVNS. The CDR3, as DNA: TGTGCCAGCAGTGACTGGGAAGCCGGGGAGCTGTTTTTT. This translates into CASSDWEAGELFF.

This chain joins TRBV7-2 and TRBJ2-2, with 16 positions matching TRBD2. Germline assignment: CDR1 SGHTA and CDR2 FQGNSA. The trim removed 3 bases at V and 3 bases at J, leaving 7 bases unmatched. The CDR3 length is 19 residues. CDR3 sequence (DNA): TGTGCCAGCAGCTTTCCGGGACTAGCGGGGGGGCCATACACCGGGGAGCTGTTTTTT. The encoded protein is CASSFPGLAGGPYTGELFF.

CDR3 sequence reads: CASSLFPEAFF. The DNA for the CDR3 is TGTGCCAGCAGCTTATTCCCTGAAGCTTTCTTT. The genes are TRBV7-2 and TRBJ1-1; D remains unclear. The CDR3 covers 11 residues. Trimming took off 2 bases at V and 6 bases at J, with 4 bases between the two ends. The germline CDR1 and CDR2 sequences are SGHTA and FQGNSA.

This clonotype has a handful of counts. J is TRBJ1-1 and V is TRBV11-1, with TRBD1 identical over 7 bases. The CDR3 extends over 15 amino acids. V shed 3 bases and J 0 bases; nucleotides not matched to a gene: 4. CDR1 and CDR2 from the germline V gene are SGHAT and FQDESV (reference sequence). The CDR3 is CASSLGQNMNTEAFF. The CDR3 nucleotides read TGTGCCAGCAGCTTGGGACAGAACATGAACACTGAAGCTTTCTTT. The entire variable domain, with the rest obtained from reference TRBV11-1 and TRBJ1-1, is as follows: EAEVAQSPRYKITEKSQAVAFWCDPISGHATLYWYRQILGQGPELLVQFQDESVVDDSQLPKDRFSAERLKGVDSTLKIQPAELGDSAMYLCASSLGQNMNTEAFFGQGTRLTVV.

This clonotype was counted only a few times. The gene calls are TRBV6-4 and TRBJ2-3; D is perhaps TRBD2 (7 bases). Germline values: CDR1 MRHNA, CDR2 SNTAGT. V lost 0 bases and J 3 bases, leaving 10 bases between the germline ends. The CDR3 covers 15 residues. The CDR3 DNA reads TGTGCCAGCAGTGACTCGGGGGGGGCAACAGATACGCAGTATTTT. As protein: CASSDSGGATDTQYF.

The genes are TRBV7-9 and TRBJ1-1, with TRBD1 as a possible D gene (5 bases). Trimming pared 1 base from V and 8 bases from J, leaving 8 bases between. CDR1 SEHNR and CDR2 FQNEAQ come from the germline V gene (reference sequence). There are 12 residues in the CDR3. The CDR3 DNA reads TGTGCCAGCAGCTTAGGACGACAGGAAGCTTTCTTT. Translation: CASSLGRQEAFF. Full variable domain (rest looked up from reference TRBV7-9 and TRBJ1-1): DTGVSQNPRHKITKRGQNVTFRCDPISEHNRLYWYRQTLGQGPEFLTYFQNEAQLEKSRLLSDRFSAERPKGSFSTLEIQRTEQGDSAMYLCASSLGRQEAFFGQGTRLTVV.

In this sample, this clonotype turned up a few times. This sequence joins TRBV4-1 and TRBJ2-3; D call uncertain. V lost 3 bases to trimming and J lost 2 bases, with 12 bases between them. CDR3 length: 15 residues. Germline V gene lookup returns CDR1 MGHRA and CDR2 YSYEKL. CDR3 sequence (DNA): TGCGCCAGCAGCCAGCAACGAACCCTCACAGATACGCAGTATTTT. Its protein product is CASSQQRTLTDTQYF.

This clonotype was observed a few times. CDR3 nucleotide sequence: TGTGCCAGCAGCTTAGAGGGCGATGGCGAGACCCAGTACTTC. Translating gives CASSLEGDGETQYF. This rearrangement joins TRBV7-8 to TRBJ2-5; D is uncertain. There are 14 residues in the CDR3. CDR1 and CDR2 (germline): SGHVS, FQNEAQ. Deletions cut 1 base from V and 5 bases from J, with 11 bases between.

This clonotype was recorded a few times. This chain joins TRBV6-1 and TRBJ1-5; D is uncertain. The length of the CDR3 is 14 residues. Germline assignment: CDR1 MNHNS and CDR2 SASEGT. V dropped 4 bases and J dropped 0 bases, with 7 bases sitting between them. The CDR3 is CASSVASSNQPQHF. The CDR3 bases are TGTGCCAGCAGTGTTGCTAGTAGCAATCAGCCCCAGCATTTT.